What follows describes a single T cell receptor beta chain. Its antigen is unidentified. MiXCR, run by TCRdb on the 5' RACE reads, gives a single entry per CDR3 protein. In the table there are 61,000 or so distinct CDR3 sequences, 9.5% to 15% of which are singletons. This sample was taken from a study of early T cells in non-severe SARS-CoV-2 infection. Study results and caveats: VDJdb-based annotation leaned toward anti-spike CD8 responses and missed private and CD4 specificities.

After removal of 5 bases from V and 3 bases from J, the junction contained 8 bases not matched to a gene. The CDR3 is 15 amino acids. CDR1 and CDR2 from the germline V gene are DFQATT and SNEGSKA (reference sequence). The sequences come from whole blood, collected at baseline. The chain uses TRBV20-1 and TRBJ2-1; 9 nucleotides align to TRBD2. This receptor was identified in an adult who was a healthcare worker with PCR-confirmed SARS-CoV-2 infection or an uninfected control (not recorded which). The donor label of this sample is uncertain. Here the CDR3 reads CSAQTNSGGYNEQFF. In DNA, the CDR3 is TGCAGTGCTCAGACAAATAGCGGGGGCTACAATGAGCAGTTCTTC.